Described below is a single TCR beta chain sequence and its context. Its antigen is as yet unknown. This specimen comes from a study of type 1 regulatory T cells. Looking at the study overall: T-allo10 is a Tr1-enriched, alloantigen-specific CD4 T cell product made in vitro. Study results and limitations: Compared with non-type 1 regulatory T cells, type 1 regulatory T cells showed a more restricted TCR repertoire.

Each CDR3 protein is one row after TCRdb ran MiXCR on the reads. The sample lists 60,000 to 70,000 distinct CDR3 sequences; approximately 50% were seen once. Per the germline V gene, CDR1 is SNHLY and CDR2 is FYNNEI. This CDR3 contains 13 residues. Deletions cut 6 bases from V and 10 bases from J, with 16 bases between. The sequence derives from a human donor in good health. The V and J genes are TRBV2 and TRBJ2-1; D is unresolved. Sequenced material: cultured non-Tr1 T cells, either the whole culture or a sorted T cell fraction (not recorded which). CDR3 DNA: TGTGCCAGCAGAAGGCAGGACGTCAGCGAGCAGTTCTTC. Protein product: CASRRQDVSEQFF.